The 32 T cell receptor beta chains listed next were all sequenced from one sample in a study of blood T cell repertoires in COVID-19. The data were produced by immunoSEQ multiplex PCR, yet TCRdb's version contains in-frame clones alone and is incomplete. Here the sample spans around 60,000 clones, roughly 90% being singletons. What was sequenced was peripheral blood. These TCRs come from a man in his sixties with active COVID-19.

This sequence joins TRBV11-2 and TRBJ2-4; 10 bases match TRBD2. J lost 1 base, V lost 5 bases, and 14 bases had no gene match. This CDR3 spans 19 amino acids. Germline V gene sequence: CDR1 SGHAT, CDR2 FQNNGV. DNA for the CDR3: TGTGCCAGCAGCCCCCGACGCGCTAGCGGGAGCCAGGCCAAAAACATTCAGTACTTC. Translated, it gives CASSPRRASGSQAKNIQYF.

V and J are TRBV28 and TRBJ2-7, with D tentatively TRBD1 (6 bases). Between the trimmed V and J ends, which lost 6 bases and 2 bases, there was a span of 14 bases. CDR1 and CDR2 from the germline V gene are MDHEN and SYDVKM. This CDR3 has 14 amino acids. In nucleotides, the CDR3 is TGTGCCAGCAGATCCCGACAGGCCCCCTACGAGCAGTACTTC. It codes for CASRSRQAPYEQYF.

This clone was picked up a small number of times. The V call is TRBV4-1, the J call TRBJ1-5, with 7 bases aligning to TRBD1. Germline CDR1 is MGHRA and CDR2 is YSYEKL. The ends lost 2 bases at V and 2 bases at J; junction bases unmatched: 3. The CDR3 contains 15 residues. In DNA, the CDR3 is TGCGCCAGCAGCCAAACCACAGGGGGCAATCAGCCCCAGCATTTT. This translates into CASSQTTGGNQPQHF.

This rearrangement joins TRBV19 to TRBJ2-5; D remains unclear. Trimming left V 3 bases short and J 1 base short, with 12 bases between. Germline CDR1 LNHDA, CDR2 SQIVND (reference sequence). This CDR3 comprises 15 residues. The DNA for the CDR3 is TGTGCCAGTAGTATGTCGGGTGCTTCCCAAGAGACCCAGTACTTC. It specifies CASSMSGASQETQYF.

The rearrangement uses TRBV9 and TRBJ2-5, with 7 bases fitting TRBD1. CDR1 and CDR2 (germline): SGDLS, YYNGEE. This CDR3 is 16 amino acids long. V lost 0 bases and J lost 4; bases outside the gene matches: 9. The DNA of the CDR3 is TGTGCCAGCAGCGTAGGGGTAGGGGGCACGTTAGAGACCCAGTACTTC. The encoded protein is CASSVGVGGTLETQYF.

The chain joins TRBV2 to TRBJ2-3, with 7 bases identical to TRBD1. This CDR3 comprises 14 residues. V gave up 4 bases and J gave up 2 bases; unmatched junction bases: 3. CDR1 is SNHLY, CDR2 FYNNEI, per germline. The CDR3 sequence is CASSVGQVTDTQYF. CDR3 nucleotide sequence: TGTGCCAGCAGTGTTGGACAGGTCACAGATACGCAGTATTTT.

The chain links TRBV28 to TRBJ1-4; D unresolved. Trimming shortened V by 6 bases and J by 2 bases, and 13 bases separated the two germline ends. Looked up from germline, CDR1 is MDHEN and CDR2 is SYDVKM. The CDR3 is 15 amino acids. This CDR3 reads CASSRGRVTNEKLFF. DNA for the CDR3: TGTGCCAGCAGCAGAGGCCGGGTTACTAATGAAAAACTGTTTTTT.

Only one count was recorded for this clone. This chain connects TRBV28 to TRBJ2-1, with D perhaps TRBD2 (6 bases). V lost 4 bases to trimming and J lost 0 bases, with 10 bases between them. The length of the CDR3 is 15 residues. The germline V gene encodes CDR1 MDHEN and CDR2 SYDVKM. In DNA, the CDR3 is TGTGCCAGCAGTTCCGGGGGAAGCTCCTACAATGAGCAGTTCTTC. Residues: CASSSGGSSYNEQFF.

The V call is TRBV6-1, the J call TRBJ1-2, with no clear D. The CDR3 totals 16 residues. Germline loops: CDR1 MNHNS, CDR2 SASEGT. V was shortened by 0 bases and J by 4 bases, with 15 bases between the two germline ends. The CDR3 protein is CASSEAEGRALYGYTF. CDR3 bases: TGTGCCAGCAGTGAAGCGGAAGGGAGGGCCCTCTATGGCTACACCTTC.

V usage is TRBV10-3 and J usage is TRBJ2-1; D perhaps matches TRBD1 (5 bases). Germline V gives CDR1 ENHRY, CDR2 SYGVKD. The ends were cut back, 3 bases at V and 0 bases at J, with 12 bases in the middle. This CDR3 region has 16 residues. The CDR3 reads CAISDWVQGSYNEQFF. CDR3 DNA: TGTGCCATCAGTGATTGGGTTCAGGGCTCCTACAATGAGCAGTTCTTC.

This clone was seen once. This chain links TRBV27 with TRBJ2-3; a weak D match, TRBD1 (6 bases). The CDR3 loop spans 13 amino acids. The V and J ends lost 9 bases and 2 bases respectively, with 12 bases between them. Germline loops: CDR1 MNHEY, CDR2 SMNVEV (reference sequence). The CDR3 loop is CASKGQITDTQYF. CDR3 in DNA: TGTGCCAGTAAGGGACAAATCACAGATACGCAGTATTTT.

This clone was seen once. The chain couples TRBV5-4 to TRBJ2-1; D uncertain. V was pared by 0 bases and J by 2 bases, with 9 bases between. CDR1 is SGHNT and CDR2 is YYREEE in the germline V gene (reference sequence). The CDR3 runs 15 residues. Here the CDR3 DNA reads TGTGCCAGCAGCTTGGGGAGAATGGCCTACAATGAGCAGTTCTTC. This encodes CASSLGRMAYNEQFF.

The chain joins TRBV9 to TRBJ2-5; a weak D match, TRBD2 (5 bases). Trimming took 0 bases from V and 4 from J, leaving 13 bases between them. Germline CDR1 is SGDLS and CDR2 is YYNGEE. CDR3 length: 15 residues. CDR3 in amino acids: CASSVDGELGETQYF. The CDR3 nucleotides read TGTGCCAGCAGCGTAGACGGGGAGTTGGGAGAGACCCAGTACTTC.

This chain links TRBV25-1 with TRBJ1-2, with unresolved D. V shed 0 bases and J shed 3 bases, with 8 bases lying between them. CDR3 size: 14 residues. Germline lookup yields CDR1 MGHDK and CDR2 SYGVNS. This CDR3 is CASSEYNSHYGYTF. The CDR3 nucleotides are TGTGCCAGCAGTGAATACAACAGCCACTATGGCTACACCTTC.

The chain carries TRBV9 and TRBJ1-2, with TRBD1 as a possible D gene (6 bases). The germline V gene has CDR1 SGDLS and CDR2 YYNGEE. The CDR3 contains 15 residues. V lost 6 bases and J 4 bases, leaving 19 bases between the germline ends. The CDR3 sequence is CASNQGQGVGYGYTF. The CDR3 DNA reads as TGTGCCAGCAACCAGGGGCAGGGAGTGGGCTATGGCTACACCTTC.

The chain couples TRBV28 to TRBJ1-1; 8 bases line up with TRBD1. CDR1 is MDHEN and CDR2 is SYDVKM in the germline V gene. The CDR3 has 16 residues. With V trimmed by 3 bases and J by 5 bases, 11 bases remained unmatched. The CDR3 DNA is TGTGCCAGCAGTTTTCGTTTGGGGCAGGGGGCTACTGAAGCTTTCTTT. Protein: CASSFRLGQGATEAFF.

The gene calls are TRBV29-1 and TRBJ1-1, with a tentative D call TRBD1 (6 bases). CDR1 is SQVTM, CDR2 ANQGSEA, per germline. This CDR3 comprises 13 residues. CDR3 in amino acids: CRVGQGENTEAFF. The CDR3, as DNA: TGCCGGGTGGGACAAGGGGAGAACACTGAAGCTTTCTTT. The entire variable domain, with the rest obtained from reference TRBV29-1 and TRBJ1-1, is as follows: SAVISQKPSRDICQRGTSLTIQCQVDSQVTMMFWYRQQPGQSLTLIATANQGSEATYESGFVIDKFPISRPNLTFSTLTVSNMSPEDSSIYLCRVGQGENTEAFFGQGTRLTVV.

V and J are TRBV9 and TRBJ2-3, with 8 bases lining up with TRBD2. The V gene's germline CDR1 is SGDLS and CDR2 YYNGEE. This CDR3 comprises 15 residues. V shed 0 bases, J shed 6 bases, and the junction held 6 bases outside the gene matches. CDR3 DNA: TGTGCCAGCAGCGTAGTAGGTAGCGGGAAGGATACGCAGTATTTT. It codes for CASSVVGSGKDTQYF.

This rearrangement joins TRBV3-1 (or the pseudogene TRBV3-2) to TRBJ1-1; 8 bases match TRBD1. The junction had 2 bases not matched to a gene; V was cut back by 1 base and J by 1 base. Germline V CDR1 and CDR2: LGHDT, YNNKEL (reference sequence). This CDR3 has 15 residues. CDR3 sequence (DNA): TGTGCCAGCAGCCAAGGGGGGACAGGGAACACTGAAGCTTTCTTT. It codes for CASSQGGTGNTEAFF.

This chain links TRBV13 with TRBJ2-7; 10 bases match TRBD2. The CDR3 covers 14 residues. Germline-derived CDR1 and CDR2 are PRHDT and FYEKMQ (reference sequence). J lost 1 base, V lost 3 bases, and 0 bases had no gene match. This CDR3 is CASSFSGRSYEQYF. The CDR3 nucleotides read TGTGCCAGCAGCTTTAGCGGGAGGTCCTACGAGCAGTACTTC.

This clone has just one count. This chain uses TRBV28 with TRBJ1-1; TRBD1 might be the D (5 bases). V was trimmed by 5 bases and J by 3 bases, leaving 19 bases between them. Germline lookup yields CDR1 MDHEN and CDR2 SYDVKM. The CDR3 is made up of 16 amino acids. The CDR3 spells CASSPPLGGGYTEAFF. The CDR3 coding sequence is TGTGCCAGCAGTCCCCCTCTCGGGGGAGGGTACACTGAAGCTTTCTTT.

The chain joins TRBV10-3 to TRBJ1-5; the match to TRBD1 covers 8 bases. The junction had 11 bases not matched to a gene; V was cut back by 10 bases and J by 0 bases. This CDR3 has 16 residues. The V gene's germline CDR1 is ENHRY and CDR2 SYGVKD. CDR3 loop: CATGQRTGFSNQPQHF. In nucleotides, the CDR3 is TGTGCCACCGGTCAAAGGACAGGGTTTAGCAATCAGCCCCAGCATTTT.

The J gene is TRBJ1-3, the V gene TRBV6-5, with a possible D match to TRBD1 (5 bases). V lost 6 bases and J 0 bases, leaving 12 bases between the germline ends. The CDR3 is 15 amino acids. Germline lookup yields CDR1 MNHEY and CDR2 SVGAGI. The CDR3 loop reads CASRSDSTSGNTIYF. Here the CDR3 DNA reads TGTGCCAGCAGATCCGACAGCACCTCTGGAAACACCATATATTTT.

This clone appeared a single time. The chain combines TRBV19 with TRBJ2-6; D unclear. The CDR3 consists of 15 residues. Germline V CDR1 and CDR2: LNHDA, SQIVND (reference sequence). Trimming took off 3 bases at V and 0 bases at J, with 6 bases between the two ends. CDR3 protein: CASSIQNSGANVLTF. The CDR3 DNA is TGTGCCAGTAGTATCCAAAACTCTGGGGCCAACGTCCTGACTTTC.

V and J are TRBV27 and TRBJ2-3; TRBD1 is a possible D gene (6 bases). Germline CDR1 and CDR2: MNHEY and SMNVEV (reference sequence). Trimming stripped 6 bases from V and 2 bases from J, with 9 bases between. The CDR3 is 13 amino acids. CDR3 sequence (DNA): TGTGCCAGCAGCTGGGGGCACACAGATACGCAGTATTTT. Protein product: CASSWGHTDTQYF.

The chain joins TRBV30 to TRBJ1-6; no clear D. The CDR3 is 14 residues long. CDR1 GTSNPN and CDR2 SVGIG come from the germline V gene (reference sequence). Deletions cut 2 bases from V and 4 bases from J, with 9 bases between. The chain's CDR3 is CAWSSARYNSPLHF. CDR3 DNA: TGTGCCTGGAGTAGCGCAAGATATAATTCACCCCTCCACTTT.

The chain recombines TRBV2 with TRBJ2-7, with 7 bases lining up with TRBD1. The V gene's germline CDR1 is SNHLY and CDR2 FYNNEI. The CDR3 contains 14 residues. V lost 6 bases, J lost 4 bases, and 9 bases stayed unmatched. CDR3 sequence reads: CASRQGEIAYEQYF. CDR3 in DNA: TGTGCCAGCAGGCAGGGGGAGATAGCGTACGAGCAGTACTTC.

This rearrangement joins TRBV10-3 to TRBJ1-4; 7 bases are shared with TRBD1. The trim removed 3 bases at V and 5 bases at J, leaving 6 bases unmatched. This CDR3 spans 15 amino acids. CDR1 and CDR2 from the germline V gene are ENHRY and SYGVKD. The CDR3 here is CAISDSAGGNEKLFF. CDR3 bases: TGTGCCATCAGTGATTCGGCAGGGGGAAATGAAAAACTGTTTTTT.

This chain connects TRBV27 to TRBJ2-1, with a weak D call TRBD2 (7 bases). The CDR3 loop spans 16 amino acids. Trimming cost V 7 bases and J 7 bases, with 23 bases left between them. Germline V lookup: CDR1 MNHEY, CDR2 SMNVEV (reference sequence). The CDR3 DNA reads as TGTGCCAGCACCCAATCTAGAGGGGGGGGTTTTAATGAGCAGTTCTTC. Translating gives CASTQSRGGGFNEQFF.

J is TRBJ2-1 and V is TRBV30, with 9 bases aligning to TRBD2. From germline, CDR1 is GTSNPN and CDR2 SVGIG (reference sequence). CDR3 length: 19 amino acids. The trim removed 4 bases at V and 0 bases at J, leaving 16 bases unmatched. The CDR3 here is CAWTDGAGGTRSSYNEQFF. CDR3 DNA sequence: TGTGCCTGGACCGATGGAGCGGGGGGTACTAGGAGCTCCTACAATGAGCAGTTCTTC.

CDR3 sequence: CASTSTGDRGSGANVLTF. In DNA, the CDR3 is TGTGCCAGTACCTCCACGGGCGACAGGGGCTCTGGGGCCAACGTCCTGACTTTC. The rearrangement uses TRBV19 and TRBJ2-6, with 8 bases lining up with TRBD1. The CDR3 runs to 18 residues. The J segment lost 0 bases and the V segment lost 7 bases, leaving 11 bases of the junction unmatched. Per germline, CDR1 LNHDA and CDR2 SQIVND (reference sequence). The whole variable domain, filled in from reference TRBV19 and TRBJ2-6, reads DGGITQSPKYLFRKEGQNVTLSCEQNLNHDAMYWYRQDPGQGLRLIYYSQIVNDFQKGDIAEGYSVSREKKESFPLTVTSAQKNPTAFYLCASTSTGDRGSGANVLTFGAGSRLTVL.

The chain employs TRBV24-1 and TRBJ2-2; D is undetermined. The CDR3 extends over 14 amino acids. Germline V gene lookup returns CDR1 KGHDR and CDR2 SFDVKD. The V end was cut by 7 bases, the J end by 5 bases, with 13 bases between. Here the CDR3 reads CATSSKAKTGELFF. The CDR3 DNA sequence: TGTGCCACCAGCTCAAAAGCAAAAACCGGGGAGCTGTTTTTT.